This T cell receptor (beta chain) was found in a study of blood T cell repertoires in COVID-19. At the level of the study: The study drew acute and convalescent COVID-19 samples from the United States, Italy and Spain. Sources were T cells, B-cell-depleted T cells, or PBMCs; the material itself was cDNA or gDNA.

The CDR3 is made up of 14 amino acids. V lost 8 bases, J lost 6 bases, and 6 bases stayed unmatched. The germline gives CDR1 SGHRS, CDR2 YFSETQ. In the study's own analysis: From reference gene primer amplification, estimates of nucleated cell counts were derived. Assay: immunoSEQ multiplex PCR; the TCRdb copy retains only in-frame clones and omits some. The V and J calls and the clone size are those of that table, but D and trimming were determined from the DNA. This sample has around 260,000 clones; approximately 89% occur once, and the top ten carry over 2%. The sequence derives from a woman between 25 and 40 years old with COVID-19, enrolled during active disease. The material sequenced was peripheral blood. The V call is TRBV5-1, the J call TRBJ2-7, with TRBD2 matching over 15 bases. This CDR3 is CASNPGLAGGEQYF. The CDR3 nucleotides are TGCGCCAGTAACCCGGGACTAGCGGGAGGCGAGCAGTACTTC.